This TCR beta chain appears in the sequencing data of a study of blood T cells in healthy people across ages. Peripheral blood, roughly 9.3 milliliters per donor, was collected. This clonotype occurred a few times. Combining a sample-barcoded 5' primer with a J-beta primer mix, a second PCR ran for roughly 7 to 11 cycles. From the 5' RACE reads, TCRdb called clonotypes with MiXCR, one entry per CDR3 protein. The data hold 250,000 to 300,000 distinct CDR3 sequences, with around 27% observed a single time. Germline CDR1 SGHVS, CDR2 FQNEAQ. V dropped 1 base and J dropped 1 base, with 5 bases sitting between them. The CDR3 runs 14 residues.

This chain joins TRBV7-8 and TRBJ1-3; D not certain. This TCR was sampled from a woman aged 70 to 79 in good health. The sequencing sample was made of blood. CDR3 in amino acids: CASSLGTSGNTIYF. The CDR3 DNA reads TGTGCCAGCAGCTTAGGGACTTCTGGAAACACCATATATTTT.